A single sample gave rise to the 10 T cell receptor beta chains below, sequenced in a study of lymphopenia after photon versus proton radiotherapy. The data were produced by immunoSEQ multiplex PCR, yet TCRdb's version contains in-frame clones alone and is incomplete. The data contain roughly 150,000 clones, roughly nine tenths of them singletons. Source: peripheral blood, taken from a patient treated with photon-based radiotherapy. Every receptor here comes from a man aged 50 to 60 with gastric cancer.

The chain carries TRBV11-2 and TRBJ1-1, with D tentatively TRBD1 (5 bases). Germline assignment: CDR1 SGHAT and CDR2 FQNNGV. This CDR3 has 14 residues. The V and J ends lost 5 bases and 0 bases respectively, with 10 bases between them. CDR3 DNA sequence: TGTGCCAGCAGCGCACAGGTCATGAACACTGAAGCTTTCTTT. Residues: CASSAQVMNTEAFF.

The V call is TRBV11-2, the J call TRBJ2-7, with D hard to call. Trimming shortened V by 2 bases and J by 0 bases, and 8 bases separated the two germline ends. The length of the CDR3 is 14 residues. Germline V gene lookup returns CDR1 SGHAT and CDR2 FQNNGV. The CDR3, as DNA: TGTGCCAGCAGCTTACTTCTAAGCTCCTACGAGCAGTACTTC. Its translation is CASSLLLSSYEQYF.

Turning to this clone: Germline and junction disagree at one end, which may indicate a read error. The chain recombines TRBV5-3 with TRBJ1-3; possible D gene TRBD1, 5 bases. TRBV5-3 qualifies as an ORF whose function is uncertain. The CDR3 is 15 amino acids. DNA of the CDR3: TGTGCCAGCAGCTTGTATCAGGGAACAGGAAACACCATATATTTT. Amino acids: CASSLYQGTGNTIYF.

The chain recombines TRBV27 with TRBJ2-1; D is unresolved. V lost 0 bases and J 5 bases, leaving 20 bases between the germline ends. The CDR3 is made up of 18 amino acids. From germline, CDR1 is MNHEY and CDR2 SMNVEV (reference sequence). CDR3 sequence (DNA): TGTGCCAGCAGTTTATCCGCCCTGAGCAGCCGGCTCCACAATGAGCAGTTCTTC. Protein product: CASSLSALSSRLHNEQFF.

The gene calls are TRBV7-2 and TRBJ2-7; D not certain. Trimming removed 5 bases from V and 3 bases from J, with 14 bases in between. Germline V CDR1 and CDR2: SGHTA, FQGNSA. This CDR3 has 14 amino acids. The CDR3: CASSPTQRYYEQYF. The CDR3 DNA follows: TGTGCCAGCAGCCCTACGCAGCGATACTACGAGCAGTACTTC.

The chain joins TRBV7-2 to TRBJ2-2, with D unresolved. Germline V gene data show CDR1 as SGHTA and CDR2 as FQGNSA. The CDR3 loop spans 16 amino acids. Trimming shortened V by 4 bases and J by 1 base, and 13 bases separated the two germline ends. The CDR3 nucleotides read TGTGCCAGCAGCTCTACGCCGACCCAGAACACCGGGGAGCTGTTTTTT. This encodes CASSSTPTQNTGELFF.

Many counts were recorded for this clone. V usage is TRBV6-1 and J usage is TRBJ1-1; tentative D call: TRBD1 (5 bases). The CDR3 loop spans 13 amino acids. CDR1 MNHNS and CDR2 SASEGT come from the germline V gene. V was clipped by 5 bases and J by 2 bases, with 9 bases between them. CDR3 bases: TGTGCCAGCAGTCAAACAGGTAACACTGAAGCTTTCTTT. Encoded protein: CASSQTGNTEAFF.

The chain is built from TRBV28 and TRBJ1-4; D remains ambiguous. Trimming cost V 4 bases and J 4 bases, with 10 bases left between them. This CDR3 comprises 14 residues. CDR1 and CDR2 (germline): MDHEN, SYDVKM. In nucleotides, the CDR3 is TGTGCCAGCAGTTCCGCAGTCCTTAATGAAAAACTGTTTTTT. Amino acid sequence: CASSSAVLNEKLFF.

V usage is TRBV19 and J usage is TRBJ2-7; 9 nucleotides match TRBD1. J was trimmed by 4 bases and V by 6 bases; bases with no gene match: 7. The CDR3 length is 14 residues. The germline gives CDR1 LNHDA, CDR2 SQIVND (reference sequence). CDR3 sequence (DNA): TGTGCCAGTAGGGACAGGGGAAACACTTACGAGCAGTACTTC. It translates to CASRDRGNTYEQYF. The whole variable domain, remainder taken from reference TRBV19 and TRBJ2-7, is DGGITQSPKYLFRKEGQNVTLSCEQNLNHDAMYWYRQDPGQGLRLIYYSQIVNDFQKGDIAEGYSVSREKKESFPLTVTSAQKNPTAFYLCASRDRGNTYEQYFGPGTRLTVT.

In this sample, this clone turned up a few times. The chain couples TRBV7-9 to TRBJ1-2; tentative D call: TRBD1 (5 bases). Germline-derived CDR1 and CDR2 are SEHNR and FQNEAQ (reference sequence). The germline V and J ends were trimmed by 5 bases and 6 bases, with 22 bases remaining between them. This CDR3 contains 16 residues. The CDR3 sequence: CASSPSSLTGLDGYTF. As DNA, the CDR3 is TGTGCCAGCAGCCCCTCAAGCCTTACAGGTCTCGATGGCTACACCTTC. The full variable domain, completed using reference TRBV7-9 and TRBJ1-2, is DTGVSQNPRHKITKRGQNVTFRCDPISEHNRLYWYRQTLGQGPEFLTYFQNEAQLEKSRLLSDRFSAERPKGSFSTLEIQRTEQGDSAMYLCASSPSSLTGLDGYTFGSGTRLTVV.